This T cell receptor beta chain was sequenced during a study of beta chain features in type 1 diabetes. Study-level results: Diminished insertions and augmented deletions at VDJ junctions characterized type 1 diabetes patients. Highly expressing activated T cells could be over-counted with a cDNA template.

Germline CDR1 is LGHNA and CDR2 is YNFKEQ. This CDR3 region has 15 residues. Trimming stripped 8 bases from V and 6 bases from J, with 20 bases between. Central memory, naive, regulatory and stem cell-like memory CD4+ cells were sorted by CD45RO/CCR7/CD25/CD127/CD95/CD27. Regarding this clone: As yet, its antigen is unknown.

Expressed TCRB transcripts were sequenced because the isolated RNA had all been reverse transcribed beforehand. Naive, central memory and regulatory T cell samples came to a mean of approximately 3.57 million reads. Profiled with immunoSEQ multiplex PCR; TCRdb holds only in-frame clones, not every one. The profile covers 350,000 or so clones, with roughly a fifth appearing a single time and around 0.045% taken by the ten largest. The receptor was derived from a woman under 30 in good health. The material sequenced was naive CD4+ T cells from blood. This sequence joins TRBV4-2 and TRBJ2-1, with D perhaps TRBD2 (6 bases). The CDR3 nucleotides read TGTGCCAGCTGCTTCCCGGCGGGGCACAGCAATGAGCAGTTCTTC. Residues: CASCFPAGHSNEQFF.